Detailed here is one T cell receptor (beta chain). This sample is part of a study of technical replicates of blood from several donors. Libraries were prepared by immunoSEQ multiplex PCR; TCRdb keeps only in-frame clonotypes and omits some of them. In the table there are 60,000 to 85,000 clones, about 96% of which are singletons. V lost 3 bases to trimming and J lost 6 bases, with 29 bases between them. The CDR3 is 19 residues long. The V gene's germline CDR1 is MDHEN and CDR2 SYDVKM. The sequence was collected from a human donor in good health. Sample: T cells isolated from PBMCs. The V call is TRBV28, the J call TRBJ1-2; a weak D match, TRBD1 (5 bases). The CDR3 protein is CASSFKKGAEDHRENGYTF. The CDR3 nucleotides read TGTGCCAGCAGTTTTAAAAAAGGGGCAGAAGACCATCGGGAGAATGGCTACACCTTC.